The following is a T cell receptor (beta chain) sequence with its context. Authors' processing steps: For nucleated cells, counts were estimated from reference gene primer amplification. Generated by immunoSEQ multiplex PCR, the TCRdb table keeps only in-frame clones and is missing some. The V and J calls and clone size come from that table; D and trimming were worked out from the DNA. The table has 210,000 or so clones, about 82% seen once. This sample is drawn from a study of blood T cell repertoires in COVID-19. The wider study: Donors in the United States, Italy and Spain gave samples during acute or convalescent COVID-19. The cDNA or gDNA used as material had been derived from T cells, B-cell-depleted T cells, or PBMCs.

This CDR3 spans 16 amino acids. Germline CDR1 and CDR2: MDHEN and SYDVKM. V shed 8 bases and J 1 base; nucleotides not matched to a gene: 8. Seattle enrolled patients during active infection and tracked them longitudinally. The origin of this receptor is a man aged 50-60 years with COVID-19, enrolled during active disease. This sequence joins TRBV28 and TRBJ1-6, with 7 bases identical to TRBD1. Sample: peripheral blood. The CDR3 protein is CASSLTRGSYNSPLHF. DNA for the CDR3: TGTGCCAGCTCTCTGACCAGGGGGTCCTATAATTCACCCCTCCACTTT.